The 30 T cell receptor beta chains listed next were all sequenced from one sample in a study of T cell repertoires in cytomegalovirus infection. The antigens of these receptors remain unknown. TCRdb re-analysed the reads in MiXCR, keeping a single row per CDR3 protein. The sample has hundreds of thousands of distinct CDR3 sequences, about 42% seen once. The material sequenced was cultured PBMCs, taken from culture after CMV antigen stimulation. Source of these receptors: a human donor in good health (CMV status not recorded). Some clones in this sample may be carry-over from other donors' samples.

This chain joins TRBV12-3 or TRBV12-4 and TRBJ1-1; tentative D call: TRBD1 (5 bases). V was clipped by 5 bases and J by 8 bases, with 21 bases between them. The CDR3 runs 15 residues. In DNA, the CDR3 is TGTGCCAGCAGTCCCCCGAACAGGCACATTAGCGAAGCTTTCTTT. As protein: CASSPPNRHISEAFF.

The chain combines TRBV2 with TRBJ2-1; D is undetermined. Germline CDR1 and CDR2: SNHLY and FYNNEI. V lost 4 bases to trimming and J lost 2 bases, with 6 bases between them. This CDR3 has 13 amino acids. CDR3 DNA sequence: TGTGCCAGCAGTGCAAGAACCTACAATGAGCAGTTCTTC. It encodes CASSARTYNEQFF.

This clonotype was seen a few times. The rearrangement links TRBV20-1 to TRBJ2-2; 10 bases match TRBD2. This CDR3 comprises 13 residues. V dropped 5 bases and J dropped 8; count of bases not matched to a gene: 5. Per germline, CDR1 DFQATT and CDR2 SNEGSKA (reference sequence). The CDR3 bases are TGCAGTGCTCCTCTAGCGGGAGTTGGGGAGCTGTTTTTT. It yields the protein CSAPLAGVGELFF.

The CDR3 loop reads CASGSGTSGAGELFF. The CDR3 DNA reads as TGTGCCAGCGGTTCCGGGACTAGCGGGGCCGGGGAGCTGTTTTTT. The J gene is TRBJ2-2, the V gene TRBV7-9; 13 bases fit TRBD2. The CDR3 consists of 15 residues. V shed 8 bases, J shed 6 bases, and the junction held 6 bases outside the gene matches. The V gene's germline CDR1 is SEHNR and CDR2 FQNEAQ (reference sequence).

The chain joins TRBV19 to TRBJ1-4; possible D gene TRBD1, 6 bases. Trimming left V 6 bases short and J 3 bases short, with 11 bases between. The length of the CDR3 is 14 residues. Per germline, CDR1 LNHDA and CDR2 SQIVND (reference sequence). The CDR3 reads CASRYGTPNEKLFF. CDR3 in DNA: TGTGCCAGTAGGTACGGGACACCTAATGAAAAACTGTTTTTT.

The chain joins TRBV25-1 to TRBJ2-5, with D maybe TRBD1 (6 bases). Trimming shortened V by 7 bases and J by 4 bases, and 10 bases separated the two germline ends. There are 12 residues in the CDR3. Germline CDR1 and CDR2: MGHDK and SYGVNS. The CDR3 here is CASNRVGETQYF. Here the CDR3 DNA reads TGTGCCAGCAACAGGGTCGGAGAGACCCAGTACTTC.

This clonotype showed up just a few times. V and J are TRBV12-3 or TRBV12-4 and TRBJ1-1; D ambiguous. The ends were cut back, 2 bases at V and 8 bases at J, with 6 bases in the middle. The CDR3 runs 11 residues. The CDR3 DNA follows: TGTGCCAGCAGTTTATTAGGAGAAGCTTTCTTT. Translation gives CASSLLGEAFF.

This chain links TRBV7-8 with TRBJ2-1, with 8 bases identical to TRBD2. Germline V gene sequence: CDR1 SGHVS, CDR2 FQNEAQ. The CDR3 is 12 amino acids. The V gene end was trimmed by 5 bases and the J gene end by 15 bases; junction bases not matched to a gene: 9. The CDR3 sequence: CASSPPAGVGFF. For the CDR3, the DNA is TGTGCCAGCAGCCCCCCAGCGGGAGTGGGGTTCTTC.

This clonotype showed up just a few times. V usage is TRBV12-5 and J usage is TRBJ2-3; 10 bases agree with TRBD2. The CDR3 sequence is 18 residues long. With V trimmed by 1 base and J by 5 bases, 12 bases remained unmatched. Germline V gene sequence: CDR1 LGHNT, CDR2 FRNRAP. CDR3 region: CASGLAILIAGGGDTQYF. In DNA form, the CDR3 reads TGTGCTAGTGGTTTGGCGATTCTAATAGCGGGAGGAGGAGATACGCAGTATTTT.

The rearrangement links TRBV7-2 to TRBJ2-3; D not certain. V was cut by 5 bases and J by 0 bases, with 9 bases left in between. This CDR3 spans 14 amino acids. Germline CDR1 SGHTA, CDR2 FQGNSA. This CDR3 is CASSRTPSTDTQYF. CDR3 coding DNA: TGTGCCAGCAGCCGGACCCCCAGCACAGATACGCAGTATTTT.

The rearrangement uses TRBV5-4 and TRBJ2-5, with 7 nucleotides matching TRBD2. V gave up 4 bases and J gave up 7 bases; unmatched junction bases: 10. In germline, CDR1 is SGHNT, CDR2 YYREEE (reference sequence). This CDR3 is built from 14 residues. The CDR3 DNA reads TGTGCCAGCAGCCCCGGGGACTACCGCGGGACCCAGTACTTC. It encodes CASSPGDYRGTQYF. The whole variable domain, remainder taken from reference TRBV5-4 and TRBJ2-5, is ETGVTQSPTHLIKTRGQQVTLRCSSQSGHNTVSWYQQALGQGPQFIFQYYREEENGRGNFPPRFSGLQFPNYSSELNVNALELDDSALYLCASSPGDYRGTQYFGPGTRLLVL.

The CDR3 protein is CASSPLGGQHQPQHF. CDR3 DNA sequence: TGTGCCAGCAGCCCCCTAGGGGGGCAACATCAGCCCCAGCATTTT. The genes are TRBV7-9 and TRBJ1-5; D is possibly TRBD1 (6 bases). Trimming removed 5 bases from V and 5 bases from J, with 16 bases in between. The CDR3 has 15 residues. CDR1 SEHNR and CDR2 FQNEAQ come from the germline V gene (reference sequence).

This clonotype was observed a few times. V usage is TRBV20-1 and J usage is TRBJ1-5; no reliable D call. Germline V gene data show CDR1 as DFQATT and CDR2 as SNEGSKA (reference sequence). This CDR3 is built from 17 residues. This CDR3 reads CSPPPLAAPFLNQPQHF. In DNA, the CDR3 is TGCAGCCCACCTCCTCTGGCAGCCCCTTTTCTTAATCAGCCCCAGCATTTT.

The chain couples TRBV12-3 or TRBV12-4 to TRBJ2-1; 7 positions agree with TRBD2. V was pared by 4 bases and J by 5 bases, with 5 bases of the junction left unmatched. This CDR3 region has 14 residues. This chain's CDR3 is CASSWGGFHNEQFF. Here the CDR3 DNA reads TGTGCCAGCAGTTGGGGGGGATTCCACAATGAGCAGTTCTTC.

This clonotype has more than one count but fewer than ten. The gene calls are TRBV28 and TRBJ2-7; TRBD2 is a possible D gene (5 bases). The CDR3 consists of 16 residues. V was shortened by 5 bases and J by 4 bases, with 21 bases between the two germline ends. CDR1 is MDHEN and CDR2 is SYDVKM in the germline V gene. CDR3 coding DNA: TGTGCCAGCAGTCCCCCCAGCGGAAGTTCACCATACGAGCAGTACTTC. This sequence encodes CASSPPSGSSPYEQYF.

CDR3 in amino acids: CASSPPGQGNSYNEQFF. CDR3 in DNA: TGTGCCAGCTCACCACCGGGACAGGGGAACTCCTACAATGAGCAGTTCTTC. This rearrangement joins TRBV18 to TRBJ2-1; 10 positions match TRBD1. The V gene's germline CDR1 is KGHSH and CDR2 LQKENI. With 0 bases clipped from V and 0 bases from J, the junction kept 2 bases outside the gene matches. This CDR3 is 17 amino acids long.

The chain combines TRBV4-1 with TRBJ2-3; TRBD2 aligns across 12 bases. Germline V gives CDR1 MGHRA, CDR2 YSYEKL. V was pared by 1 base and J by 0 bases, with 8 bases of the junction left unmatched. The CDR3 spans 19 residues. The CDR3 DNA reads as TGCGCCAGCAGCCAAGTAGGAGGACTAGCGGGATCTAGCACAGATACGCAGTATTTT. This sequence encodes CASSQVGGLAGSSTDTQYF.

A few counts support this clonotype. The chain couples TRBV5-4 to TRBJ2-7, with no clear D. Germline lookup yields CDR1 SGHNT and CDR2 YYREEE (reference sequence). CDR3 length: 12 residues. The germline V and J ends were trimmed by 0 bases and 5 bases, with 6 bases remaining between them. Written as DNA, the CDR3 is TGTGCCAGCAGCTTGGGCCCGAACGAGCAGTACTTC. This codes for CASSLGPNEQYF.

The rearrangement joins TRBV6-2 or TRBV6-3 to TRBJ2-7; D is possibly TRBD2 (5 bases). This CDR3 has 16 residues. Between the trimmed V and J ends, which lost 7 bases and 2 bases, there was a span of 21 bases. Germline V gene data show CDR1 as MNHEY and CDR2 as SVGEGT. The CDR3 nucleotides read TGTGCCAGCACCCGCATTTCCCGGGCGGGTCCCTACGAGCAGTACTTC. Its protein is CASTRISRAGPYEQYF.

In its sample, this clonotype was seen a few times. This chain joins TRBV7-2 and TRBJ2-7, with 8 nucleotides matching TRBD2. The V gene end was trimmed by 4 bases and the J gene end by 2 bases; junction bases not matched to a gene: 4. Germline CDR1 SGHTA, CDR2 FQGNSA. The CDR3 extends over 14 amino acids. The CDR3: CASSSTSGPYEQYF. The CDR3 DNA reads as TGTGCCAGCAGCTCTACTAGCGGTCCCTACGAGCAGTACTTC.

The rearrangement links TRBV11-3 to TRBJ2-1, with TRBD1 as a possible D gene (5 bases). CDR3 length equals 15 residues. Trimming cost V 1 base and J 8 bases, with 15 bases left between them. Germline V gene lookup returns CDR1 SGHNT and CDR2 YENEEA. The CDR3 DNA reads TGTGCCAGCAGCTTAGGGTGGACAAATAGTCATGAGCAGTTCTTC. Amino acid sequence: CASSLGWTNSHEQFF.

J is TRBJ2-5 and V is TRBV18, with 11 bases lining up with TRBD1. Germline V lookup: CDR1 KGHSH, CDR2 LQKENI. V shed 3 bases and J 3 bases; nucleotides not matched to a gene: 3. There are 15 residues in the CDR3. The CDR3 region has the DNA TGTGCCAGCTCACCGGGACAGGGGGGAGAAGAGACCCAGTACTTC. Translation: CASSPGQGGEETQYF. Full variable domain (rest looked up from reference TRBV18 and TRBJ2-5): NAGVMQNPRHLVRRRGQEARLRCSPMKGHSHVYWYRQLPEEGLKFMVYLQKENIIDESGMPKERFSAEFPKEGPSILRIQQVVRGDSAAYFCASSPGQGGEETQYFGPGTRLLVL.

The table lists this clonotype with a few counts. V usage is TRBV11-2 and J usage is TRBJ2-2; D unresolved. With 4 bases removed from V and 8 bases from J, the gap between germline ends came to 8 bases. CDR1 SGHAT and CDR2 FQNNGV come from the germline V gene. This CDR3 contains 12 residues. For the CDR3, the DNA is TGTGCCAGCAGCTGGAACGCTGGGGAGCTGTTTTTT. Its translation: CASSWNAGELFF.

This chain joins TRBV3-1 and TRBJ2-1, with TRBD2 as a possible D gene (6 bases). The CDR3 loop spans 15 amino acids. Germline loops: CDR1 LGHDT, CDR2 YNNKEL (reference sequence). Trimming took off 4 bases at V and 9 bases at J, with 19 bases between the two ends. The CDR3 coding sequence is TGTGCCAGCAGCCCCCAGGGAGCAGGGACTTCTGAGCAGTTCTTC. As protein: CASSPQGAGTSEQFF.

This chain joins TRBV7-2 and TRBJ2-1; D unclear. Deletions cut 1 base from V and 8 bases from J, with 9 bases between. This CDR3 is 13 amino acids long. Per the germline V gene, CDR1 is SGHTA and CDR2 is FQGNSA. CDR3 region: CASSLGVLDEQFF. CDR3 DNA: TGTGCCAGCAGCTTAGGGGTCCTGGATGAGCAGTTCTTC.

This sequence joins TRBV12-3 or TRBV12-4 and TRBJ2-3, with TRBD2 matching over 13 bases. This CDR3 is 18 amino acids long. V dropped 5 bases and J dropped 1; count of bases not matched to a gene: 9. CDR3 sequence: CASSTSGGAMDRTDTQYF. The CDR3 DNA is TGTGCCAGCAGTACTAGCGGGGGGGCCATGGACCGCACAGATACGCAGTATTTT.

The chain combines TRBV7-6 with TRBJ1-5; possibly TRBD1 for D (6 bases). CDR1 is SGHVS and CDR2 is FNYEAQ in the germline V gene. V lost 5 bases and J lost 3, with 14 bases in between. The CDR3 is 15 amino acids. In DNA form, the CDR3 reads TGTGCCAGCAGCCCCCTACAGGGTTTCAATCAGCCCCAGCATTTT. This encodes CASSPLQGFNQPQHF.

Comment on this clonotype: Compared with germline, one end of the junction differs, possibly owing to a read error. The chain employs TRBV7-8 and TRBJ2-7; no clear D. Germline V gene lookup returns CDR1 SGHVS and CDR2 FQNEAQ. The CDR3 is 14 residues long. CDR3 sequence reads: CVSLNSGRIYEQYF. CDR3 in DNA: TGTGTCAGCCTTAACTCCGGCAGGATCTACGAGCAGTACTTC.

In this sample, this clonotype turned up a few times. The chain links TRBV11-2 to TRBJ2-1; D uncertain. Germline CDR1 reads SGHAT; CDR2 reads FQNNGV. Trimming took off 2 bases at V and 6 bases at J, with 20 bases between the two ends. The CDR3 length is 17 residues. CDR3 DNA sequence: TGTGCCAGCAGCTTACGATCCCCCTTCACGCAAGGCAATGAGCAGTTCTTC. This sequence encodes CASSLRSPFTQGNEQFF.

The V and J genes are TRBV11-3 and TRBJ1-4; a weak D match, TRBD1 (5 bases). The CDR3 sequence is 11 residues long. Trimming left V 5 bases short and J 16 bases short, with 14 bases between. Germline CDR1 is SGHNT and CDR2 is YENEEA. CDR3 DNA sequence: TGTGCCAGCAGCGCCCGGGGGACCGGGTTTTTT. This encodes CASSARGTGFF.